These 2 T cell receptor beta chains were all obtained from the same sample, sequenced in a study of T-cell reconstitution after alpha-beta-depleted transplantation in children listed by TCRdb under 2016. Library preparation used PCR. TCRdb shows the sequencer as Illumina HiSeq 2500. To normalize quantification of the TCRbeta repertoire, the TCR libraries were built with molecular barcoding that relied on unique molecular identifiers. TCRdb's own reprocessing of the public reads used fastp at Q25 and MiXCR and kept productive beta chains. When rows share a CDR3 protein, they turn into one entry using the most common DNA and genes. The sample data list 500,000 or so distinct CDR3 sequences, and over 9.5% of these were observed just once. The ten largest clones add up to less than 15% of the sample. In the paper's terms, the treatment or condition label means: allogeneic hematopoietic cell transplantation with graft depleted of TCRalphabeta T cells and CD19 B cells.

The sequencing used PBMCs, mostly from graft donor cells, collected 180 days after TCRalphabeta/CD19-depleted stem cell transplant. The receptor set was obtained from a female patient aged 2-10 years who had a stem cell transplant for aplastic anemia, so the T cells may come from the graft donor.

The table lists this clonotype with a few counts. The rearrangement links TRBV20-1 to TRBJ1-5; D is unclear. CDR1 is DFQATT, CDR2 SNEGSKA, per germline (reference sequence). Between the trimmed V and J ends, which lost 2 bases and 2 bases, there was a span of 13 bases. CDR3 length equals 15 residues. The CDR3, as DNA: TGCAGTGCTAGAACGGGGATTGAAGGCAATCAGCCCCAGCATTTT. Its protein product is CSARTGIEGNQPQHF.

This clonotype was seen a few times. V gene TRBV7-9 combines with J gene TRBJ2-3; D possibly matches TRBD1 or TRBD2 (5 bases each). In germline, CDR1 is SEHNR, CDR2 FQNEAQ (reference sequence). Trimming took 2 bases from V and 5 from J, leaving 14 bases between them. The CDR3 has 15 amino acids. The CDR3 bases are TGTGCCAGCAGCTTATCTCCGGGGCAAGGAGATACGCAGTATTTT. Amino acids: CASSLSPGQGDTQYF.